This T cell receptor (beta chain) was sequenced for a study of cytomegalovirus exposure and HLA in healthy donors. Sequencing was performed with immunoSEQ multiplex PCR; in TCRdb, only in-frame clones are kept and a portion is missing. The sample lists about 130,000 clones, more than 80% occurring once. Trimming took 4 bases from V and 4 from J; bases not matched to a gene: 7. The CDR3 spans 15 residues. The germline gives CDR1 LNHDA, CDR2 SQIVND (reference sequence). The chain joins TRBV19 to TRBJ1-5, with 7 bases fitting TRBD1. The source of this sequence is a woman under 40 in good health and CMV-seropositive. What was sequenced was PBMCs. The CDR3 reads CASSRFQGENQPQHF. The CDR3, as DNA: TGTGCCAGTAGTAGGTTTCAGGGGGAGAATCAGCCCCAGCATTTT.